A single sample gave rise to the 25 T cell receptor beta chains below, sequenced in a study of graft-versus-host responses after intestinal transplantation (TCRdb year 2021). The time point label, read with the paper, signifies: cells obtained before transplantation from donor or recipient. In mixed lymphocyte reactions, approximately 200,000 CFSE-labeled pre-transplant responders were plated with approximately 200,000 irradiated violet-dye-labeled stimulators and cultured for less than seven days. Library creation used the immunoSEQ multiplex PCR assay. TCRdb obtained this table from immuneACCESS and retained in-frame rearrangements with V and J assigned. These tables miss some clones; where compared with another copy, unresolved V genes account for less than half of the shortfall, and the remainder is unexplained. The sample profile shows about 8,900 clones; around 28% of them were found once. Around 5% of the sample is taken by the ten largest.

This specimen consisted of alloreactive CD8+ T cells from a mixed lymphocyte reaction culture, obtained before transplantation. Interpreted using the paper, the cell subset or site label stands for: CFSE-low proliferating T cells sorted from roughly 6-day pre-transplant mixed lymphocyte reaction (GvH or HvG direction). These receptors came from a human patient who was an organ donor for intestinal transplantation.

This clone came up a few times. The chain is built from TRBV5-4 and TRBJ2-1, with 10 bases matching TRBD2. Trimming cost V 6 bases and J 6 bases; bases outside gene matches: 6. The CDR3 extends over 14 amino acids. Germline V lookup: CDR1 SGHNT, CDR2 YYREEE (reference sequence). Here the CDR3 reads CASTSGTSVNEQFF. DNA for the CDR3: TGTGCCAGCACGTCCGGGACTAGCGTCAATGAGCAGTTCTTC.

Sample share makes this clone medium-sized (0.01 to 0.1%). This sequence joins TRBV7-6 and TRBJ2-3; TRBD1 matches 11 bases. V lost 4 bases to trimming and J lost 4 bases; unmatched junction nucleotides: 1. From germline, CDR1 is SGHVS and CDR2 FNYEAQ. The CDR3 consists of 14 residues. Here the CDR3 DNA reads TGTGCCAGCAGCTGGACAGGGGGCGCAGATACGCAGTATTTT. Translated, it gives CASSWTGGADTQYF.

The chain joins TRBV6-7 to TRBJ1-2, with D maybe TRBD1 (5 bases). TRBV6-7 carries the ORF label, with uncertain function. This CDR3 has 15 residues. Trimming removed 2 bases at V and 0 bases at J, with 10 bases between. The CDR3 sequence is CASSYVRQPNYGYTF. As DNA, the CDR3 is TGTGCCAGCAGTTACGTCCGACAGCCTAACTATGGCTACACCTTC.

DNA for the CDR3: TGTGCCAGCAGTTATTGGTGGGACGATGGCTACACCTTC. It is translated as CASSYWWDDGYTF. The V call is TRBV6-9, the J call TRBJ1-2; TRBD1 is a possible D gene (5 bases). Germline V lookup: CDR1 MNHGY, CDR2 SVAAGI. CDR3 length: 13 amino acids. V lost 1 base and J 6 bases, leaving 9 bases between the germline ends.

This clone was seen a handful of times. V gene TRBV4-1 combines with J gene TRBJ2-7; weak D call: TRBD1 (6 bases). This CDR3 spans 13 amino acids. Per germline, CDR1 MGHRA and CDR2 YSYEKL. The V and J ends lost 1 base and 7 bases respectively, with 11 bases between them. CDR3 protein: CASSQAQGQEQYF. The CDR3, as DNA: TGCGCCAGCAGCCAAGCACAGGGCCAGGAGCAGTACTTC.

This chain uses TRBV7-2 with TRBJ2-6; D remains unclear. This CDR3 contains 15 residues. The germline CDR1 and CDR2 sequences are SGHTA and FQGNSA. The ends were cut back, 0 bases at V and 0 bases at J, with 3 bases in the middle. The CDR3 spells CASSLATSGANVLTF. CDR3 DNA: TGTGCCAGCAGCTTAGCCACCTCTGGGGCCAACGTCCTGACTTTC.

In its sample, this clone is medium-sized. The V and J genes are TRBV13 and TRBJ2-7; 8 bases agree with TRBD1. CDR1 is PRHDT and CDR2 is FYEKMQ in the germline V gene (reference sequence). The CDR3 is 13 amino acids. The junction had 8 bases not matched to a gene; V was cut back by 6 bases and J by 7 bases. The CDR3 spells CASRAGTGLEQYF. The CDR3 DNA reads TGTGCCAGCAGGGCAGGGACAGGCCTTGAGCAGTACTTC.

Turning to this clone: A much larger clone differs from this one at a single base, so this may be a read error. It is likely a read error, because the conserved phenylalanine at the end of the CDR3 is missing. The chain couples TRBV2 to TRBJ2-2, with D possibly being TRBD1 or TRBD2 (6 bases each). From germline, CDR1 is SNHLY and CDR2 FYNNEI. This CDR3 has 16 amino acids. Trimming shortened V by 11 bases and J by 0 bases, and 19 bases separated the two germline ends. This chain's CDR3 is CAAFGGDTPNTGELFL. In DNA form, the CDR3 reads TGTGCCGCCTTCGGCGGGGACACCCCGAACACCGGGGAGCTGTTTCTT.

The rearrangement uses TRBV29-1 and TRBJ1-2, with D maybe TRBD1 (5 bases). V was clipped by 3 bases and J by 3 bases, with 8 bases between them. Per the germline V gene, CDR1 is SQVTM and CDR2 is ANQGSEA. This CDR3 spans 12 amino acids. The CDR3, as DNA: TGCAGCGTTGACGAGACAGACTATGGCTACACCTTC. This encodes CSVDETDYGYTF.

The V gene is TRBV7-4, the J gene TRBJ1-4, with a weak D call TRBD1 (6 bases). This CDR3 contains 14 residues. Germline V lookup: CDR1 SGHVT, CDR2 SQSDAQ. Between the trimmed V and J ends, which lost 1 base and 6 bases, there was a span of 9 bases. The CDR3: CASSLDRADEKLFF. The CDR3 nucleotides read TGTGCCAGCAGCTTAGACAGGGCGGATGAAAAACTGTTTTTT.

The chain has TRBV9 and TRBJ2-7, with D possibly being TRBD2 (5 bases). The germline V gene encodes CDR1 SGDLS and CDR2 YYNGEE. The V and J ends lost 0 bases and 2 bases respectively, with 9 bases between them. This CDR3 region has 14 residues. As DNA, the CDR3 is TGTGCCAGCAGCGTAGAAGACGGGACCTACGAGCAGTACTTC. It encodes CASSVEDGTYEQYF.

The V call is TRBV6-8, the J call TRBJ1-1, with D perhaps matching TRBD1 (5 bases). The CDR3 loop spans 14 amino acids. V shed 2 bases and J shed 3 bases, with 10 bases lying between them. Looked up from germline, CDR1 is MNHGY and CDR2 is SAAAGT. The CDR3 spells CASSYGTVYTEAFF. As DNA, the CDR3 is TGTGCCAGCAGTTACGGGACGGTTTACACTGAAGCTTTCTTT.

The rearrangement uses TRBV19 and TRBJ2-1; TRBD2 aligns across 8 bases. Germline V gives CDR1 LNHDA, CDR2 SQIVND (reference sequence). The CDR3 covers 16 residues. The J segment lost 0 bases and the V segment lost 1 base, leaving 2 bases of the junction unmatched. This chain's CDR3 is CASSIGAGGSYNEQFF. CDR3 coding DNA: TGTGCCAGTAGTATAGGCGCGGGGGGCTCCTACAATGAGCAGTTCTTC. Together with reference TRBV19 and TRBJ2-1, the CDR3 gives the full variable domain: DGGITQSPKYLFRKEGQNVTLSCEQNLNHDAMYWYRQDPGQGLRLIYYSQIVNDFQKGDIAEGYSVSREKKESFPLTVTSAQKNPTAFYLCASSIGAGGSYNEQFFGPGTRLTVL.

The gene calls are TRBV30 and TRBJ2-7; D is unclear. The CDR3 has 14 residues. Trimming stripped 3 bases from V and 1 base from J, with 13 bases between. Germline V CDR1 and CDR2: GTSNPN, SVGIG (reference sequence). CDR3 nucleotides: TGTGCCTGGAGGGGTCCGGCAGGTTCCTACGAGCAGTACTTC. This gives the protein CAWRGPAGSYEQYF.

The chain uses TRBV25-1 and TRBJ1-2; TRBD1 is a possible D gene (5 bases). CDR1 is MGHDK and CDR2 is SYGVNS in the germline V gene. Trimming pared 5 bases from V and 0 bases from J, leaving 10 bases between. CDR3 size: 14 residues. CDR3 in DNA: TGTGCCAGCAGTTACGGGGGTGCTAACTATGGCTACACCTTC. Amino acids: CASSYGGANYGYTF.

This clone was seen only a few times. The chain is built from TRBV13 and TRBJ1-2; D gene unclear. This CDR3 is 13 amino acids long. The V gene lost 2 bases and the J gene lost 7 bases, with 11 bases spanning the gap. Germline V gene lookup returns CDR1 PRHDT and CDR2 FYEKMQ (reference sequence). The CDR3 spells CASSLHVIGGYTF. The CDR3 nucleotides read TGTGCCAGCAGCTTACATGTGATAGGTGGCTACACCTTC.

In regard to this clone: Given a much more abundant clone one base away, this may be a read error. This chain connects TRBV4-1 to TRBJ2-7; TRBD2 might be the D (5 bases). The germline V gene encodes CDR1 MGHRA and CDR2 YSYEKL. The CDR3 has 14 amino acids. CDR3 amino acids: CARSQDVTGYEQYF. The CDR3 DNA reads as TGCGCCAGGAGCCAAGATGTTACGGGGTACGAGCAGTACTTC.

V usage is TRBV18 and J usage is TRBJ1-2; a possible D gene is TRBD1 (6 bases). The CDR3 sequence is 15 residues long. Per the germline V gene, CDR1 is KGHSH and CDR2 is LQKENI. V was shortened by 3 bases and J by 5 bases, with 16 bases between the two germline ends. The CDR3 is CASSPRYRGAYGYTF. The CDR3 bases are TGTGCCAGCTCACCGAGATATCGGGGGGCTTATGGCTACACCTTC.

The chain has TRBV4-1 and TRBJ2-5; TRBD1 matches at 11 bases. The DNA end lines up better with TRBJ2-7; the J call may be wrong. Germline-derived CDR1 and CDR2 are MGHRA and YSYEKL. The CDR3 runs 16 residues. The CDR3 DNA follows: TGCGCCAGCAGCCAAGACCCGGGACAGGGGGTCTACGAGCAGTACTTC. As protein: CASSQDPGQGVYEQYF.

The CDR3 loop is CAIRNRALGDTEAFF. In nucleotides, the CDR3 is TGTGCCATCAGGAACCGGGCCTTGGGGGACACTGAAGCTTTCTTT. The chain combines TRBV10-3 with TRBJ1-1; D is possibly TRBD1 (5 bases). The length of the CDR3 is 15 residues. Germline CDR1 reads ENHRY; CDR2 reads SYGVKD. Trimming shortened V by 6 bases and J by 3 bases, and 17 bases separated the two germline ends.

V gene TRBV6-6 combines with J gene TRBJ2-3; perhaps D is TRBD1 or TRBD2 (6 bases each). Trimming pared 2 bases from V and 6 bases from J, leaving 15 bases between. The germline CDR1 and CDR2 sequences are MNHNY and SVGAGI (reference sequence). CDR3 size: 15 residues. For the CDR3, the DNA is TGTGCCAGCAGTTACATAGGGGGGATTGCGGATACGCAGTATTTT. Its protein is CASSYIGGIADTQYF.

The CDR3 coding sequence is TGTGCCAGCAGCCACGAGGGGGTTCATTACGAGCAGTACTTC. Protein sequence: CASSHEGVHYEQYF. The chain combines TRBV5-6 with TRBJ2-7, with D possibly being TRBD1 (6 bases). The V end lost 4 bases, the J end lost 4 bases, and 15 bases lay between the germline ends. The V gene's germline CDR1 is SGHDT and CDR2 YYEEEE. This CDR3 region has 14 residues.

The chain joins TRBV4-1 to TRBJ2-7, with TRBD1 identical over 7 bases. CDR1 and CDR2 (germline): MGHRA, YSYEKL. This CDR3 has 13 residues. The ends lost 6 bases at V and 3 bases at J; junction bases unmatched: 5. The CDR3, as DNA: TGCGCCAGCAGTCAATCAGGGGGCTACGAGCAGTACTTC. As protein: CASSQSGGYEQYF.

As for this clone: Other DNA sequences in the sample encode the same CDR3. The V call is TRBV27, the J call TRBJ2-7; no reliable D call. V gave up 8 bases and J gave up 0 bases, with 5 bases separating them. CDR3 length: 11 residues. Germline CDR1 reads MNHEY; CDR2 reads SMNVEV (reference sequence). CDR3: CASRASYEQYF. For the CDR3, the DNA is TGTGCCAGCCGGGCCTCCTACGAGCAGTACTTC.

This clone was detected only a few times. A single base separates this from a much larger clone, so it may be a read error. The chain uses TRBV27 and TRBJ1-1, with unresolved D. The germline CDR1 and CDR2 sequences are MNHEY and SMNVEV (reference sequence). This CDR3 region has 14 residues. The DNA of the CDR3 is TGTGCCGGCAGTTTAGGAGTAGTTAACACTGAAGCTTTCTTT. Its translation is CAGSLGVVNTEAFF.